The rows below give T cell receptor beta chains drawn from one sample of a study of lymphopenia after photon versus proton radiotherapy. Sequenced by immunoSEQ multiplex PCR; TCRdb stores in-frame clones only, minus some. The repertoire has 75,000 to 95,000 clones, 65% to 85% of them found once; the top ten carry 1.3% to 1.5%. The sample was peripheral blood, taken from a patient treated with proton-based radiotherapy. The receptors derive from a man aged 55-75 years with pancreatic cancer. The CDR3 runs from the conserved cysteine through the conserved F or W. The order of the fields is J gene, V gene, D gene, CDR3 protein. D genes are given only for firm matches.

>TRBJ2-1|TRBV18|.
CASSPVSGEQFF
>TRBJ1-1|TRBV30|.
CAWSGQKNTEAFF
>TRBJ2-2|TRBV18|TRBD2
CASSPNSLAGTGELFF
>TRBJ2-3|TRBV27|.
CASSPTLYPATQYF
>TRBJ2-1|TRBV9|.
CASSVGSDLSYNEQFF
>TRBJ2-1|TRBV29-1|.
CSVRSGGRTYNEQFF
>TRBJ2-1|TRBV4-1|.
CASSHPTLAGSGYNEQFF
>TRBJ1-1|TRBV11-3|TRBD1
CASSPDRVNTEAFF
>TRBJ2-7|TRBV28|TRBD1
CASSSTGDEQYF
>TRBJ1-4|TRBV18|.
CASSRGALGEKLFF
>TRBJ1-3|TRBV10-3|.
CAISESEGRSSGNTIYF
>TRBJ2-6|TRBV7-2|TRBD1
CASSLRGDRGLTGANVLTF
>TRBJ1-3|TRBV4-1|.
CASSQGGTSDTIYF
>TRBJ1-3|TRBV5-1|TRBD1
CASSSEGTGALSGNTIYF
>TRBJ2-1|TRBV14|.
CASSQDAPKDYNEQFF
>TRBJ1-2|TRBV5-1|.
CASSWTPREGYTF
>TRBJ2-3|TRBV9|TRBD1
CASSPMTGPDTQYF
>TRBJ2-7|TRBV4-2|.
CASSQEWPGETYEQYF
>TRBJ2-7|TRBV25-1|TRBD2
CTSNFSGLAGVWEQYF
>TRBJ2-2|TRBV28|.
CASSLGYGTGTNTGELFF
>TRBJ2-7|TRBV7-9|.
CASSSPLVGVGYEQYF
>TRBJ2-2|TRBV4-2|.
CASSQADSTINGELFF
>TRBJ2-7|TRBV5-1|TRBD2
CASSPGLAGVYEQYF
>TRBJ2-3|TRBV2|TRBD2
CAGLGGRADTQYF
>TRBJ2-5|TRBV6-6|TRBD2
CASRSTSAKETQYF
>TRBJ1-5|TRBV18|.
CASSLTGYSNQPQHF
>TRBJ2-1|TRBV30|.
CAWSVRKGVPTLRGDNEQFF
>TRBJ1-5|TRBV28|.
CASSLIGTKFLNQPQHF
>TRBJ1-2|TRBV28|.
CASSFITDEGYTF
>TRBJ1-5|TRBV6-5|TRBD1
CASSSYGQGNNQPQHF
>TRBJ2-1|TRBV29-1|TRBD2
CSATSGKSSYNEQFF
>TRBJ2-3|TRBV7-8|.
CASSADDTQYF
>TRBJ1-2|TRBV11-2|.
CASSLGPSGYTF
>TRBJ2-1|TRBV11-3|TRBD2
CASSSRGSGGNEQFF
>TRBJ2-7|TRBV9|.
CASSSHGGYSYEQYF
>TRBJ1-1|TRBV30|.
CAWSVGGGYTEAFF
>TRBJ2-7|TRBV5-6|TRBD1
CASSLDRARHTYEQYF
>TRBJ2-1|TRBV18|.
CASSPQGVYNEQFF
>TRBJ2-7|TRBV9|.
CASSVEQKQYF
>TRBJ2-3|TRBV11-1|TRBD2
CASSPGLATDTQYF
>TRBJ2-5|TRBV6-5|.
CASTADTQETQYF
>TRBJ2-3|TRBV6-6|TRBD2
CASSPRSGRDTQYF
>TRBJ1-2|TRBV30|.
CAWSAPGQGSPHGGYTF
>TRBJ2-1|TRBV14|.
CASSALNEQFF
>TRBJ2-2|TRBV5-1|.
CASSHGMTGELFF
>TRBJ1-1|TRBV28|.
CASRRDSASIEAFF
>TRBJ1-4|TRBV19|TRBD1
CASSGRQGRNEKLFF
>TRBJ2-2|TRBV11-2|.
CASSLNRASFSGELFF